Sequencing of this TCR beta chain was carried out in a study of blood T cell repertoires in COVID-19. About the research overall: Italy, Spain and the United States were the sources of the convalescent and acute COVID-19 samples. From T cells, B-cell-depleted T cells, or PBMCs came the material, which was cDNA or gDNA.

Per the authors' pipeline: How many nucleated cells were present was estimated from reference gene primer amplification. Measured with immunoSEQ multiplex PCR; TCRdb has only the in-frame clones, and not every one. D and trimming were read from the DNA, whereas the V and J calls and clone size are those reported in that table. The data hold under 130,000 clones, with more than 80% observed a single time. The germline gives CDR1 SGHRS, CDR2 YFSETQ. Trimming at V came to 4 bases and at J to 8 bases, leaving 7 bases not matched to a gene. The length of the CDR3 is 14 residues. This clonotype was sampled from a woman in her 70s with acute or convalescent COVID-19. Sequenced sample: peripheral blood. The chain recombines TRBV5-1 with TRBJ2-1; 9 bases align to TRBD1. CDR3 protein: CASSQRTGDDEQFF. For the CDR3, the DNA is TGCGCCAGCAGCCAAAGGACAGGGGACGATGAGCAGTTCTTC. The whole variable domain, remainder taken from reference TRBV5-1 and TRBJ2-1, is KAGVTQTPRYLIKTRGQQVTLSCSPISGHRSVSWYQQTPGQGLQFLFEYFSETQRNKGNFPGRFSGRQFSNSRSEMNVSTLELGDSALYLCASSQRTGDDEQFFGPGTRLTVL.